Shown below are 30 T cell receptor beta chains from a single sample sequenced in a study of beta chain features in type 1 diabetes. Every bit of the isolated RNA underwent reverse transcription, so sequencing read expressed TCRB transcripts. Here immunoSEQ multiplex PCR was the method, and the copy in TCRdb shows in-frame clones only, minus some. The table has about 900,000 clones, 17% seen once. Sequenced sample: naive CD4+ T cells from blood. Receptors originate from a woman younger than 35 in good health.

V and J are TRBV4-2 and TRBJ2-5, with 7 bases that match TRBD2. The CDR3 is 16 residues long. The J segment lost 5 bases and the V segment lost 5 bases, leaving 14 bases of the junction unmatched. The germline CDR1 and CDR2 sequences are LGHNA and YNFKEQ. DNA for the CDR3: TGTGCCAGCAGCTCCCTCTTAAGCGGGACCAGGGAGACCCAGTACTTC. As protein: CASSSLLSGTRETQYF.

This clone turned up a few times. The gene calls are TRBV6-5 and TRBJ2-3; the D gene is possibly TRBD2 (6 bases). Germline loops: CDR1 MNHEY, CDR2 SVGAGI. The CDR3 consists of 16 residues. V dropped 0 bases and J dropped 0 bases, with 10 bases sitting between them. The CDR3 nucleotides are TGTGCCAGCAGTTACTCGGGAGGCCTAAGCACAGATACGCAGTATTTT. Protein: CASSYSGGLSTDTQYF.

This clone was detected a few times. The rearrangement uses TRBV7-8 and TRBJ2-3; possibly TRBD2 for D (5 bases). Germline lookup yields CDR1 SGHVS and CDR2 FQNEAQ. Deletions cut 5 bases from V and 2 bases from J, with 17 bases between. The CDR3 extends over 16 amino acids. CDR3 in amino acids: CASSIQGLLNTDTQYF. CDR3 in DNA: TGTGCCAGCAGCATCCAAGGACTCCTAAACACAGATACGCAGTATTTT. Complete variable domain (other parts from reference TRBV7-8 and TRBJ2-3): GAGVSQSPRYKVAKRGQDVALRCDPISGHVSLFWYQQALGQGPEFLTYFQNEAQLDKSGLPSDRFFAERPEGSVSTLKIQRTQQEDSAVYLCASSIQGLLNTDTQYFGPGTRLTVL.

As DNA, the CDR3 is TGTGCCAGCAGCTTGAGGGTGGGGAGTCTCGAAGCTTTCTTT. It encodes CASSLRVGSLEAFF. The chain recombines TRBV5-5 with TRBJ1-1; D gene uncertain. Germline CDR1 reads SGHKS; CDR2 reads YYEKEE (reference sequence). This CDR3 contains 14 residues. V lost 1 base and J 8 bases, leaving 15 bases between the germline ends. The full variable domain, its missing parts supplied by reference TRBV5-5 and TRBJ1-1, is DAGVTQSPTHLIKTRGQQVTLRCSPISGHKSVSWYQQVLGQGPQFIFQYYEKEERGRGNFPDRFSARQFPNYSSELNVNALLLGDSALYLCASSLRVGSLEAFFGQGTRLTVV.

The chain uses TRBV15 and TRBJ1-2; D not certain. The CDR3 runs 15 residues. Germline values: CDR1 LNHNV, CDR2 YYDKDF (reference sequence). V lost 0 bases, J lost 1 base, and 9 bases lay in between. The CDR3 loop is CATSRERTNNYGYTF. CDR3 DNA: TGTGCCACCAGCAGAGAGCGTACCAATAACTATGGCTACACCTTC.

The CDR3 here is CASSKGTSGSTDTQYF. CDR3 nucleotide sequence: TGTGCCAGCAGTAAAGGGACTAGCGGGAGCACAGATACGCAGTATTTT. This sequence joins TRBV6-1 and TRBJ2-3, with 12 bases lining up with TRBD2. The CDR3 is made up of 16 amino acids. CDR1 MNHNS and CDR2 SASEGT come from the germline V gene. The V and J ends lost 5 bases and 0 bases, in that order; junction bases with no gene match: 3.

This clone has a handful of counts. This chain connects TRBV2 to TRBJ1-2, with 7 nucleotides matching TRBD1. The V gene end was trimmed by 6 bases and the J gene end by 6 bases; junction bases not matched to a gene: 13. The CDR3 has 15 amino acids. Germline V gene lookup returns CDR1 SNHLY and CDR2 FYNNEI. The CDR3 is CASRRWTGLDDGYTF. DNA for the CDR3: TGTGCCAGCAGGCGCTGGACAGGACTTGATGATGGCTACACCTTC.

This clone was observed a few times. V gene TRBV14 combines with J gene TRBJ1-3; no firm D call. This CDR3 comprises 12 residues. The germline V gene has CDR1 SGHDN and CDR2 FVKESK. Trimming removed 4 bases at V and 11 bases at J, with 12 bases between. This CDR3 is CASSPSWAPIYF. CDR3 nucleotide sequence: TGTGCCAGCAGCCCCTCCTGGGCCCCCATATATTTT. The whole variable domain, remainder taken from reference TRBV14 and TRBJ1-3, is EAGVTQFPSHSVIEKGQTVTLRCDPISGHDNLYWYRRVMGKEIKFLLHFVKESKQDESGMPNNRFLAERTGGTYSTLKVQPAELEDSGVYFCASSPSWAPIYFGEGSWLTVV.

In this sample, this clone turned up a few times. DNA of the CDR3: TGTGCCAGCAAGGGACAGGGGTCCTACGAGCAGTACTTC. Protein sequence: CASKGQGSYEQYF. V and J are TRBV6-6 and TRBJ2-7; 10 bases map to TRBD1. Germline V lookup: CDR1 MNHNY, CDR2 SVGAGI (reference sequence). V was pared by 7 bases and J by 1 base, with 1 base of the junction left unmatched. The CDR3 is made up of 13 amino acids.

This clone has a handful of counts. DNA for the CDR3: TGTGCCAGCAGCCAAACCGAGCGGGACAGGAGGGACCCACTAGCCAAAAACATTCAGTACTTC. It translates to CASSQTERDRRDPLAKNIQYF. The chain carries TRBV14 and TRBJ2-4; perhaps TRBD1 as D (8 bases). The V gene's germline CDR1 is SGHDN and CDR2 FVKESK. The CDR3 contains 21 residues. Trimming removed 2 bases at V and 0 bases at J, with 26 bases between.

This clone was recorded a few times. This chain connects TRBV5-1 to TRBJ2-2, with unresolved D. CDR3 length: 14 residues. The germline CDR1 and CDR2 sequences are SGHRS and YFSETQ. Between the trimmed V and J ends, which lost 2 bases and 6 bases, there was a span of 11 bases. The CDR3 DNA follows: TGCGCCAGCAGCTTAGCGATAGCTTCCGGGGAGCTGTTTTTT. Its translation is CASSLAIASGELFF.

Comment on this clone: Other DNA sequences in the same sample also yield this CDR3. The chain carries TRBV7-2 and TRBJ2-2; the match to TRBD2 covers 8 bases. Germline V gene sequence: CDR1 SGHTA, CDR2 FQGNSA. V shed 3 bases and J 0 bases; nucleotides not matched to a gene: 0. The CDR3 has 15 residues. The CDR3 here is CASSFSGTNTGELFF. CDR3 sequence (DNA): TGTGCCAGCAGCTTTAGCGGGACGAACACCGGGGAGCTGTTTTTT.

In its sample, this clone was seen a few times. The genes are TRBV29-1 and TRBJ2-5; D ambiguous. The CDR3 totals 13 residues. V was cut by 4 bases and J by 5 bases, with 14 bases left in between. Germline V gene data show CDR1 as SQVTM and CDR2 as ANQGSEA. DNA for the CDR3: TGCAGCGTTGTGGGCCTAGACGTGGAGACCCAGTACTTC. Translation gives CSVVGLDVETQYF.

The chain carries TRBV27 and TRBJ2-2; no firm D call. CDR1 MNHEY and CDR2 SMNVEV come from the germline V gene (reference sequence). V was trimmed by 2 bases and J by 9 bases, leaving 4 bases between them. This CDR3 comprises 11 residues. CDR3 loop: CASSLGRELFF. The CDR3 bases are TGTGCCAGCAGTTTAGGCCGGGAGCTGTTTTTT.

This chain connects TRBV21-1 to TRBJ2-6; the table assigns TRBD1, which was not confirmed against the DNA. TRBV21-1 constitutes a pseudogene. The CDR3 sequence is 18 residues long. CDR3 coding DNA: TGTGCCAGCAGCAATACAAGGACAGGGAGGTCTGGGGCCAACGTCCTGACTTTC. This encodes CASSNTRTGRSGANVLTF.

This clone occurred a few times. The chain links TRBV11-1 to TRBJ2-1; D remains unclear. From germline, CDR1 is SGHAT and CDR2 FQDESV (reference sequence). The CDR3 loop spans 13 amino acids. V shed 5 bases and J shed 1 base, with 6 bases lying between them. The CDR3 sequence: CASSLGSYNEQFF. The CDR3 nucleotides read TGTGCCAGCAGCCTGGGATCCTACAATGAGCAGTTCTTC. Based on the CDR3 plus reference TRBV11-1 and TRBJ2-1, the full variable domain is EAEVAQSPRYKITEKSQAVAFWCDPISGHATLYWYRQILGQGPELLVQFQDESVVDDSQLPKDRFSAERLKGVDSTLKIQPAELGDSAMYLCASSLGSYNEQFFGPGTRLTVL.

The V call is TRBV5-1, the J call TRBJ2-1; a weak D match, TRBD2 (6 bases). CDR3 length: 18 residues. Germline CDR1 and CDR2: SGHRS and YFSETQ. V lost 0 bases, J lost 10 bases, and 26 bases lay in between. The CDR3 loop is CASSLDWAVRDSEKEQFF. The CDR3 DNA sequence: TGCGCCAGCAGCTTGGATTGGGCTGTACGGGACTCGGAGAAGGAGCAGTTCTTC.

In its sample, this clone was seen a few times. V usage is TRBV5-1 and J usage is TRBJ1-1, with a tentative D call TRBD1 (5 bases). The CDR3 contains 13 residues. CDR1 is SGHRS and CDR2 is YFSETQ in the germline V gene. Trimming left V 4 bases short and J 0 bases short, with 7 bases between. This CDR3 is CASSGGMNTEAFF. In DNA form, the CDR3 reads TGCGCCAGCAGCGGGGGTATGAACACTGAAGCTTTCTTT.

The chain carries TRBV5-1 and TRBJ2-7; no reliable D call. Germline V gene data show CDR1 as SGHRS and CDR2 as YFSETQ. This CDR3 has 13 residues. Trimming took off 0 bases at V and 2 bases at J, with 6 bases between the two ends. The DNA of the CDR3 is TGCGCCAGCAGCTTGGGGGTAGCCTACGAGCAGTACTTC. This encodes CASSLGVAYEQYF.

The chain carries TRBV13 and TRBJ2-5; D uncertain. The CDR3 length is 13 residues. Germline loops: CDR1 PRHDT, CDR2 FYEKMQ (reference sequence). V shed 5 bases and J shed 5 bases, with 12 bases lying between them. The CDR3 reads CASSPEVGETQYF. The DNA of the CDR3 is TGTGCCAGCAGCCCCGAAGTTGGGGAGACCCAGTACTTC.

In DNA form, the CDR3 reads TGTGCCAGCAGCTTTAGGACAGGCAAGACAGATACGCAGTATTTT. This codes for CASSFRTGKTDTQYF. The V gene is TRBV7-3, the J gene TRBJ2-3, with TRBD1 matching over 7 bases. The V and J ends lost 3 bases and 3 bases, in that order; junction bases with no gene match: 6. The CDR3 has 15 amino acids. The V gene's germline CDR1 is SGHTA and CDR2 FQGTGA.

The CDR3 DNA sequence: TGTGCCAGCAGCCAAGGATGGCCTAGCGGGTACCAAGAGACCCAGTACTTC. Protein: CASSQGWPSGYQETQYF. The V gene is TRBV4-2, the J gene TRBJ2-5; 8 bases align to TRBD2. Germline V lookup: CDR1 LGHNA, CDR2 YNFKEQ. The junction had 7 bases not matched to a gene; V was cut back by 1 base and J by 0 bases. This CDR3 contains 17 residues.

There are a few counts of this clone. This chain's CDR3 is CASSYTLETQYF. DNA for the CDR3: TGTGCCAGCAGCTACACCCTGGAGACCCAGTACTTC. The V gene is TRBV7-2, the J gene TRBJ2-5; D unresolved. The CDR3 consists of 12 residues. From germline, CDR1 is SGHTA and CDR2 FQGNSA. V was shortened by 4 bases and J by 5 bases, with 8 bases between the two germline ends.

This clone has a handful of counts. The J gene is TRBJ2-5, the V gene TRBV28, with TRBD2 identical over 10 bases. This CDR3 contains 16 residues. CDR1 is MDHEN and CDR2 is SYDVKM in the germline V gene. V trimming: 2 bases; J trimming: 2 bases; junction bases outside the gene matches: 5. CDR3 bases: TGTGCCAGCAGTTTAGCGACACTAGCGGGACAAGAGACCCAGTACTTC. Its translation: CASSLATLAGQETQYF.

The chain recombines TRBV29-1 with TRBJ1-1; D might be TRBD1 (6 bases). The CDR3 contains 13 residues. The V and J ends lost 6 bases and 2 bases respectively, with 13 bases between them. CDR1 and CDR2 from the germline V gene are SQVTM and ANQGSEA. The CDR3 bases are TGCAGCGTGACATGGACAGAAAACACTGAAGCTTTCTTT. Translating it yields CSVTWTENTEAFF.

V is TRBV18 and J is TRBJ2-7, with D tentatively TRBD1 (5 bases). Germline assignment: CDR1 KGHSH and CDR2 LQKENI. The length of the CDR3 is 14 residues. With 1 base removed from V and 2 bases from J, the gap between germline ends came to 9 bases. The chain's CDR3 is CASSPLPQAYEQYF. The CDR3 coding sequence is TGTGCCAGCTCACCACTGCCACAGGCCTACGAGCAGTACTTC.

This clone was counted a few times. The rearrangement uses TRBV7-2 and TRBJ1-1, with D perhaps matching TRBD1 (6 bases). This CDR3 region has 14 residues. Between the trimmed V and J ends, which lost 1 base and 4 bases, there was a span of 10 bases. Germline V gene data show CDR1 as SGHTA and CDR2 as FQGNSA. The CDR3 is CASSLGPGATEAFF. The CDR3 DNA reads TGTGCCAGCAGCTTAGGTCCAGGGGCCACTGAAGCTTTCTTT. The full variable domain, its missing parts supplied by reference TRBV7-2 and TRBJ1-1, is GAGVSQSPSNKVTEKGKDVELRCDPISGHTALYWYRQSLGQGLEFLIYFQGNSAPDKSGLPSDRFSAERTGGSVSTLTIQRTQQEDSAVYLCASSLGPGATEAFFGQGTRLTVV.

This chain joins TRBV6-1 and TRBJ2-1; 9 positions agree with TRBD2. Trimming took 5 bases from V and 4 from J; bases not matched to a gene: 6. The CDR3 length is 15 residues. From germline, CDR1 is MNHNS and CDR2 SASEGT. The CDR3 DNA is TGTGCCAGCAGTCTCCTAGCGGGACAATACAATGAGCAGTTCTTC. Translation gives CASSLLAGQYNEQFF.

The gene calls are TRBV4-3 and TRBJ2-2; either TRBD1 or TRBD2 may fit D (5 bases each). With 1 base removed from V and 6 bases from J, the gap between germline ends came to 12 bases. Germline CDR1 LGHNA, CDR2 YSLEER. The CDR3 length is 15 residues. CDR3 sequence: CASSQVGGIAGELFF. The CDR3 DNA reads TGCGCCAGCAGCCAAGTTGGGGGAATCGCCGGGGAGCTGTTTTTT.

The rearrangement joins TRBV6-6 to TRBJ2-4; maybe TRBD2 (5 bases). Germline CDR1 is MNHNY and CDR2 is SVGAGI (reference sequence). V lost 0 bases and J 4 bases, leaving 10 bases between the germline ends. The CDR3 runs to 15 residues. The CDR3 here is CASSYSTRAKNIQYF. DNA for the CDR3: TGTGCCAGCAGTTACTCGACGCGGGCTAAAAACATTCAGTACTTC.